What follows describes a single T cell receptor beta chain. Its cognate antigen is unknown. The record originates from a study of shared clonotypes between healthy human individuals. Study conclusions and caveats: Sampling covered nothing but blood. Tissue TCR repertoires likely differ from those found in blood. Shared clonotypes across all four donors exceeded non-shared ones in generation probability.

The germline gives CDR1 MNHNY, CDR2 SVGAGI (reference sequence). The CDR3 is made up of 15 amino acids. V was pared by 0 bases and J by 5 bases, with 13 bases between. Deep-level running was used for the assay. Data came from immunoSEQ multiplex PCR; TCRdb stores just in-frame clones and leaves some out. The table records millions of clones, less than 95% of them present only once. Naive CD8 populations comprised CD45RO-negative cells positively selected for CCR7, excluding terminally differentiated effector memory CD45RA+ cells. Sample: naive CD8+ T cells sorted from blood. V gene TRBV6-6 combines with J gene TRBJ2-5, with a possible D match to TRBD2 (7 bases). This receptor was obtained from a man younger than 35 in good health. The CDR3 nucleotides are TGTGCCAGCAGTTACTCTATCGGGGGGCGGGAGACCCAGTACTTC. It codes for CASSYSIGGRETQYF.